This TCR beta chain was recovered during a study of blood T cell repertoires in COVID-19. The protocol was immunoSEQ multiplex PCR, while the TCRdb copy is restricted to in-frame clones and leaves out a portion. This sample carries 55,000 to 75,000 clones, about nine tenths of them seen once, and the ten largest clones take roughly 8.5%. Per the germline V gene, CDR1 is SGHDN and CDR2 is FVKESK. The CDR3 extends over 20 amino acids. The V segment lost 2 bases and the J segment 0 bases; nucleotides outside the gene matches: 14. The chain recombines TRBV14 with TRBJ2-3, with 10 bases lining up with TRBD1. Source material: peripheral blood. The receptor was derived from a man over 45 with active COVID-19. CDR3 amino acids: CASSQRPGTGASPSTDTQYF. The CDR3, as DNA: TGTGCCAGCAGCCAACGCCCAGGGACAGGGGCATCACCTAGCACAGATACGCAGTATTTT.